The 27 T cell receptor beta chains below come from one sample, sequenced in a study of blood T cells in healthy people across ages. PCR was performed a second time for about 7 to 11 cycles using a sample-barcoded 5' primer and a J-beta primer mix. Each CDR3 protein is one row after TCRdb ran MiXCR on the 5' RACE reads. This sample carries under 2,000,000 distinct CDR3 sequences, 49% of them seen once, and the ten largest clones take approximately 2.1%. The sample was blood. These receptors originate from a woman aged 40 to 49 in good health.

The chain has TRBV24-1 and TRBJ2-2; 7 nucleotides align to TRBD1. The CDR3 is made up of 16 amino acids. V trimming: 3 bases; J trimming: 1 base; junction bases outside the gene matches: 4. Germline CDR1 reads KGHDR; CDR2 reads SFDVKD. CDR3 bases: TGTGCCACCAGTGATCCCGACAGGGAGAACACCGGGGAGCTGTTTTTT. Translation gives CATSDPDRENTGELFF.

Only a few counts were recorded for this clonotype. V usage is TRBV7-2 and J usage is TRBJ2-7, with D perhaps TRBD2 (6 bases). Trimming removed 8 bases at V and 1 base at J, with 15 bases between. This CDR3 comprises 14 residues. Germline-derived CDR1 and CDR2 are SGHTA and FQGNSA. The CDR3 is CASFPSSGSYEQYF. The CDR3 DNA reads as TGTGCCAGCTTCCCTAGTAGCGGTTCCTACGAGCAGTACTTC.

CDR3 nucleotides: TGTGCCGCCGGCGACAGGGAAGGGGAAAGAGGGGGCTACACCTTC. As protein: CAAGDREGERGGYTF. This chain links TRBV6-1 with TRBJ1-2, with 7 bases aligning to TRBD1. CDR1 and CDR2 (germline): MNHNS, SASEGT. V shed 11 bases, J shed 8 bases, and the junction held 20 bases outside the gene matches. The CDR3 spans 15 residues.

The chain joins TRBV6-5 to TRBJ2-7; 7 nucleotides match TRBD1. The DNA matches TRBJ2-5 better at its end, which makes the J call doubtful. From germline, CDR1 is MNHEY and CDR2 SVGAGI. This CDR3 region has 14 residues. The CDR3 DNA follows: TGTGCCAGCAGTTACACAGGGGCACTTGAGACCCAGTACTTC. Its protein is CASSYTGALETQYF.

The rearrangement uses TRBV29-1 and TRBJ1-1; D uncertain. The CDR3 totals 12 residues. Germline V gene data show CDR1 as SQVTM and CDR2 as ANQGSEA. The V gene lost 4 bases and the J gene lost 7 bases, with 13 bases spanning the gap. CDR3 sequence reads: CSVGEPRDEAFF. As DNA, the CDR3 is TGCAGCGTTGGGGAACCTAGGGATGAAGCTTTCTTT.

In this sample, this clonotype turned up a few times. V and J are TRBV3-1 and TRBJ1-2; a possible D gene is TRBD1 (6 bases). Trimming took off 4 bases at V and 2 bases at J, with 11 bases between the two ends. Germline-derived CDR1 and CDR2 are LGHDT and YNNKEL (reference sequence). The CDR3 extends over 14 amino acids. The CDR3 loop is CASSRRGQNYGYTF. For the CDR3, the DNA is TGTGCCAGCAGCCGGAGAGGACAGAACTATGGCTACACCTTC.

The CDR3 DNA reads as TGTGCCAGCAGTTTATGGGTAGCGGGGCCTCAAGAGACCCAGTACTTC. Protein: CASSLWVAGPQETQYF. This sequence joins TRBV12-3 or TRBV12-4 and TRBJ2-5; 8 bases line up with TRBD2. Trimming at V came to 2 bases and at J to 2 bases, leaving 7 bases not matched to a gene. The CDR3 has 16 amino acids.

This rearrangement joins TRBV7-2 to TRBJ2-1; D unclear. The germline V gene encodes CDR1 SGHTA and CDR2 FQGNSA. V dropped 6 bases and J dropped 7 bases, with 13 bases sitting between them. This CDR3 is built from 13 residues. CDR3 DNA sequence: TGTGCCAGCAGGCCAAACTTGGGTAATGAGCAGTTCTTC. Its translation: CASRPNLGNEQFF.

This rearrangement joins TRBV5-6 to TRBJ2-1, with 10 bases fitting TRBD1. Germline-derived CDR1 and CDR2 are SGHDT and YYEEEE. The ends lost 6 bases at V and 2 bases at J; junction bases unmatched: 8. The CDR3 has 16 residues. Here the CDR3 DNA reads TGTGCCAGCATCGACAGGGGGCGCCGGGCCTACAATGAGCAGTTCTTC. It yields the protein CASIDRGRRAYNEQFF. Looking up the rest from reference TRBV5-6 and TRBJ2-1 gives the full variable domain: DAGVTQSPTHLIKTRGQQVTLRCSPKSGHDTVSWYQQALGQGPQFIFQYYEEEERQRGNFPDRFSGHQFPNYSSELNVNALLLGDSALYLCASIDRGRRAYNEQFFGPGTRLTVL.

The chain is built from TRBV12-3 or TRBV12-4 and TRBJ1-5; 7 positions match TRBD1. Trimming took 6 bases from V and 1 from J; bases not matched to a gene: 6. CDR3 length: 15 residues. The CDR3 DNA reads TGTGCCAGCAGCCTTGGACAGGAGAGCAATCAGCCCCAGCATTTT. Translation: CASSLGQESNQPQHF.

This clonotype was detected only once. The CDR3 nucleotides read TGCGCCAGCAGCTTGGATGTGGACAGGGGGTTCGACTATGGCTACACCTTC. This gives the protein CASSLDVDRGFDYGYTF. The rearrangement joins TRBV5-1 to TRBJ1-2, with TRBD1 matching over 10 bases. This CDR3 is 17 amino acids long. Germline values: CDR1 SGHRS, CDR2 YFSETQ. Unmatched junction bases numbered 8, after V lost 0 bases and J lost 3 bases.

Remarks on this clonotype: Mismatch with germline at one junction end may stem from a read error. V and J are TRBV4-3 and TRBJ1-6; D is unresolved. Per the germline V gene, CDR1 is LGHNA and CDR2 is YSLEER. The CDR3 runs 14 residues. Here the CDR3 reads CASSQDGLNSPLHF. CDR3 in DNA: TGCGCCAGCAGTCAAGATGGCCTCAATTCACCCCTCCACTTT.

CDR3: CSVEELVFETQYF. The CDR3 nucleotides are TGCAGCGTTGAAGAGCTAGTGTTCGAGACCCAGTACTTC. The chain links TRBV29-1 to TRBJ2-5; no clear D. Germline V gene lookup returns CDR1 SQVTM and CDR2 ANQGSEA. The CDR3 contains 13 residues. The V end was cut by 0 bases, the J end by 5 bases, with 10 bases between. Drawing the rest from reference TRBV29-1 and TRBJ2-5, the complete variable domain is SAVISQKPSRDICQRGTSLTIQCQVDSQVTMMFWYRQQPGQSLTLIATANQGSEATYESGFVIDKFPISRPNLTFSTLTVSNMSPEDSSIYLCSVEELVFETQYFGPGTRLLVL.

This clonotype was detected only a few times. The genes are TRBV21-1 and TRBJ2-1; TRBD2 was called by the table and not checked on the DNA. TRBV21-1 has pseudogene status. There are 17 residues in the CDR3. DNA of the CDR3: TGTGCCAGCAGCAAAGGGACTAGCGGGGGGGCCAAGAATGAGCAGTTCTTC. This gives the protein CASSKGTSGGAKNEQFF.

A few counts support this clonotype. CDR3 bases: TGTGCCAGCAGTTTATCCGGACAGGGTCACCAAGAGACCCAGTACTTC. This translates into CASSLSGQGHQETQYF. V and J are TRBV28 and TRBJ2-5, with TRBD1 matching over 8 bases. Germline V gene sequence: CDR1 MDHEN, CDR2 SYDVKM. V lost 1 base, J lost 0 bases, and 4 bases stayed unmatched. The CDR3 totals 16 residues.

The chain has TRBV7-8 and TRBJ2-1, with 7 bases lining up with TRBD1. V was clipped by 0 bases and J by 7 bases; unmatched bases: 9. From germline, CDR1 is SGHVS and CDR2 FQNEAQ. The CDR3 length is 16 residues. The CDR3 bases are TGTGCCAGCAGCTTAGCGCCCCATTCAGGGGGTAATGAGCAGTTCTTC. It yields the protein CASSLAPHSGGNEQFF.

This clonotype was counted ten times or more. The gene calls are TRBV28 and TRBJ2-7, with no clear D. The CDR3 sequence is 12 residues long. Trimming pared 5 bases from V and 2 bases from J, leaving 7 bases between. Germline CDR1 MDHEN, CDR2 SYDVKM. The CDR3 DNA is TGTGCCAGCAGTCCGGGTACCTACGAGCAGTACTTC. It translates to CASSPGTYEQYF.

The J gene is TRBJ2-6, the V gene TRBV12-5; 11 nucleotides line up with TRBD2. The CDR3 spans 22 residues. Germline V gene lookup returns CDR1 LGHNT and CDR2 FRNRAP. V shed 0 bases, J shed 0 bases, and the junction held 13 bases outside the gene matches. The CDR3 sequence is CASGLVLGLAGGSYSGANVLTF. As DNA, the CDR3 is TGTGCTAGTGGTTTGGTACTTGGGCTAGCGGGGGGCTCATACTCTGGGGCCAACGTCCTGACTTTC.

The chain links TRBV20-1 to TRBJ2-7; 7 nucleotides line up with TRBD1. Trimming removed 5 bases from V and 0 bases from J; junction bases left unmatched: 4. The CDR3 totals 13 residues. The germline V gene encodes CDR1 DFQATT and CDR2 SNEGSKA (reference sequence). The CDR3 loop reads CSAGQEISYEQYF. CDR3 DNA sequence: TGCAGTGCTGGACAGGAGATCTCCTACGAGCAGTACTTC.

In its sample, this clonotype was seen a few times. The chain has TRBV7-2 and TRBJ2-7; D ambiguous. The CDR3 sequence is 13 residues long. Germline lookup yields CDR1 SGHTA and CDR2 FQGNSA. V lost 5 bases and J 6 bases, leaving 14 bases between the germline ends. The CDR3 region is CASSNAVVSEQYF. For the CDR3, the DNA is TGTGCCAGCAGCAATGCAGTGGTTTCCGAGCAGTACTTC.

The chain has TRBV20-1 and TRBJ1-2; TRBD1 might be the D (5 bases). Trimming left V 5 bases short and J 8 bases short, with 15 bases between. Germline lookup yields CDR1 DFQATT and CDR2 SNEGSKA (reference sequence). The CDR3 has 12 residues. The DNA of the CDR3 is TGCAGTGCTCAATGGGGCGAACGGGGCTACACCTTC. This codes for CSAQWGERGYTF.

As DNA, the CDR3 is TGCGCCAGCAGCTTGAGCGGGGGGTACACCGGGGAGCTGTTTTTT. As protein: CASSLSGGYTGELFF. The J gene is TRBJ2-2, the V gene TRBV5-1; 9 nucleotides align to TRBD2. CDR1 is SGHRS, CDR2 YFSETQ, per germline. The CDR3 sequence is 15 residues long. V lost 1 base and J lost 3; bases outside the gene matches: 1. The complete variable domain, with remaining parts taken from reference TRBV5-1 and TRBJ2-2, reads KAGVTQTPRYLIKTRGQQVTLSCSPISGHRSVSWYQQTPGQGLQFLFEYFSETQRNKGNFPGRFSGRQFSNSRSEMNVSTLELGDSALYLCASSLSGGYTGELFFGEGSRLTVL.

This sequence joins TRBV29-1 and TRBJ1-1; D remains unclear. V was trimmed by 4 bases and J by 6 bases, leaving 12 bases between them. CDR1 and CDR2 from the germline V gene are SQVTM and ANQGSEA. The CDR3 is 12 amino acids. The CDR3 sequence: CSVALSKAEAFF. CDR3 coding DNA: TGCAGCGTTGCCCTCAGTAAGGCTGAAGCTTTCTTT. The whole variable domain, filled in from reference TRBV29-1 and TRBJ1-1, reads SAVISQKPSRDICQRGTSLTIQCQVDSQVTMMFWYRQQPGQSLTLIATANQGSEATYESGFVIDKFPISRPNLTFSTLTVSNMSPEDSSIYLCSVALSKAEAFFGQGTRLTVV.

This clonotype has ten or more counts. The chain's CDR3 is CASSGGGSSYNEQFF. The CDR3 DNA follows: TGTGCCAGCTCGGGTGGGGGAAGCTCCTACAATGAGCAGTTCTTC. The chain has TRBV27 and TRBJ2-1; the D gene could be TRBD1 or TRBD2 (5 bases each). The CDR3 has 15 residues. Trimming removed 8 bases at V and 0 bases at J, with 14 bases between. Per the germline V gene, CDR1 is MNHEY and CDR2 is SMNVEV (reference sequence).

This clonotype was observed a handful of times. This rearrangement joins TRBV4-2 to TRBJ2-1; 14 nucleotides match TRBD2. Unmatched junction bases numbered 3, after V lost 6 bases and J lost 2 bases. The length of the CDR3 is 16 residues. The germline V gene encodes CDR1 LGHNA and CDR2 YNFKEQ. CDR3: CASSQTSGGAYNEQFF. As DNA, the CDR3 is TGTGCCAGCAGTCAGACTAGCGGGGGGGCCTACAATGAGCAGTTCTTC.

The chain uses TRBV20-1 and TRBJ2-5; D might be TRBD2 (5 bases). Trimming stripped 1 base from V and 5 bases from J, with 14 bases between. This CDR3 comprises 14 residues. The germline V gene has CDR1 DFQATT and CDR2 SNEGSKA (reference sequence). DNA for the CDR3: TGCAGTGCTAGAGCCGCCTCGGGGATTGAGACCCAGTACTTC. Amino acids: CSARAASGIETQYF.

In its sample, this clonotype was seen a few times. The chain employs TRBV14 and TRBJ2-3; no clear D. V lost 2 bases and J lost 3, with 9 bases in between. CDR3 length equals 14 residues. The germline V gene encodes CDR1 SGHDN and CDR2 FVKESK. CDR3 nucleotides: TGTGCCAGCAGCCAAAGTTGGGATACAGATACGCAGTATTTT. This codes for CASSQSWDTDTQYF.